These 24 T cell receptor beta chains were sequenced from one sample in a study of cytomegalovirus exposure and HLA in healthy donors. PCR used 60 Vbeta primers and 13 Jbeta primers. Libraries were prepared by immunoSEQ multiplex PCR; TCRdb keeps only in-frame clonotypes and omits some of them. The table records under 200,000 clones, roughly 80% of them present only once. Material for sequencing was PBMCs. These TCRs come from a man aged 40-49 years in good health and CMV-seronegative.

The chain links TRBV5-4 to TRBJ2-5; 10 bases align to TRBD2. The germline gives CDR1 SGHNT, CDR2 YYREEE (reference sequence). The CDR3 totals 15 residues. V trimming: 4 bases; J trimming: 2 bases; junction bases outside the gene matches: 5. The CDR3 DNA sequence: TGTGCCAGCAGCGCTAGCGGGGGCCCACAAGAGACCCAGTACTTC. Translated, it gives CASSASGGPQETQYF.

This clone was found a few times. The chain carries TRBV4-3 and TRBJ1-2; unclear D gene. V shed 0 bases and J shed 5 bases, with 10 bases lying between them. The CDR3 extends over 14 amino acids. Germline-derived CDR1 and CDR2 are LGHNA and YSLEER. In DNA form, the CDR3 reads TGCGCCAGCAGCCAAGAGGAGACGAGGTATGGCTACACCTTC. Translation gives CASSQEETRYGYTF.

The chain joins TRBV2 to TRBJ1-6; a weak D match, TRBD1 (5 bases). This CDR3 region has 14 residues. V lost 10 bases and J lost 5, with 15 bases in between. Germline values: CDR1 SNHLY, CDR2 FYNNEI. CDR3 coding DNA: TGTGCCAAAAAGACGCAGGGTAATAATTCACCCCTCCACTTT. Translated: CAKKTQGNNSPLHF.

The table lists this clone with a count of one. The gene calls are TRBV6-5 and TRBJ2-2; TRBD1 might be the D (5 bases). Looked up from germline, CDR1 is MNHEY and CDR2 is SVGAGI. CDR3 length: 13 residues. Trimming cost V 3 bases and J 6 bases, with 8 bases left between them. The CDR3 DNA follows: TGTGCCAGCAGTTATAAGGGGCCCGGGGAGCTGTTTTTT. This encodes CASSYKGPGELFF.

V usage is TRBV6-6 and J usage is TRBJ1-5, with a tentative D call TRBD1 (5 bases). The ends were cut back, 2 bases at V and 4 bases at J, with 12 bases in the middle. Germline V gene lookup returns CDR1 MNHNY and CDR2 SVGAGI (reference sequence). The CDR3 runs 15 residues. CDR3 loop: CASSYQLKGNQPQHF. In DNA, the CDR3 is TGTGCCAGCAGTTACCAACTTAAGGGGAATCAGCCCCAGCATTTT.

This chain uses TRBV7-2 with TRBJ2-7; the match to TRBD2 covers 12 bases. The V gene's germline CDR1 is SGHTA and CDR2 FQGNSA. The CDR3 extends over 17 amino acids. Trimming cost V 3 bases and J 5 bases; bases outside gene matches: 11. The CDR3 protein is CASSFLTSGGRSDEQYF. The CDR3, as DNA: TGTGCCAGCAGCTTCTTGACTAGCGGGGGTCGGAGCGACGAGCAGTACTTC. Complete variable domain (other parts from reference TRBV7-2 and TRBJ2-7): GAGVSQSPSNKVTEKGKDVELRCDPISGHTALYWYRQSLGQGLEFLIYFQGNSAPDKSGLPSDRFSAERTGGSVSTLTIQRTQQEDSAVYLCASSFLTSGGRSDEQYFGPGTRLTVT.

The chain couples TRBV12-5 to TRBJ2-7, with 8 bases fitting TRBD1. CDR1 is LGHNT, CDR2 FRNRAP, per germline. The ends lost 4 bases at V and 9 bases at J; junction bases unmatched: 14. This CDR3 contains 15 residues. CDR3 protein: CASGSSQDRALRQYF. The CDR3 nucleotides are TGTGCTAGTGGTTCCTCGCAGGACAGGGCTTTAAGGCAGTACTTC.

The table lists this clone with a few counts. The J gene is TRBJ2-1, the V gene TRBV10-1; tentative D call: TRBD2 (6 bases). The CDR3 extends over 11 amino acids. CDR1 is WNHNN, CDR2 SYGVQD, per germline (reference sequence). Trimming cost V 5 bases and J 7 bases, with 6 bases left between them. CDR3 nucleotide sequence: TGCGCCAGCAGTCTAGCGAATGAGCAGTTCTTC. Protein: CASSLANEQFF.

In the case of this clone: One end of the junction fails to match germline, which may point to a read error. V gene TRBV7-9 combines with J gene TRBJ1-6; D call uncertain. The CDR3 is made up of 10 amino acids. Germline-derived CDR1 and CDR2 are SEHNR and FQNEAQ (reference sequence). CDR3 region: CSSNYEPLHF. Here the CDR3 DNA reads TGTTCCAGCAACTACGAACCCCTCCACTTT. Variable domain in full (rest from reference TRBV7-9 and TRBJ1-6): DTGVSQNPRHKITKRGQNVTFRCDPISEHNRLYWYRQTLGQGPEFLTYFQNEAQLEKSRLLSDRFSAERPKGSFSTLEIQRTEQGDSAMYLCSSNYEPLHFGNGTRLTVT.

V and J are TRBV5-4 and TRBJ2-5; D may be TRBD2 (7 bases). V gave up 3 bases and J gave up 11 bases, with 23 bases separating them. This CDR3 is 15 amino acids long. Germline V lookup: CDR1 SGHNT, CDR2 YYREEE (reference sequence). Here the CDR3 reads CASSSGGGFYEQQYF. The CDR3 DNA reads TGTGCCAGCAGCTCTGGCGGGGGCTTCTACGAGCAGCAGTACTTC.

V gene TRBV30 combines with J gene TRBJ1-5; the D is unclear. Trimming took off 1 base at V and 5 bases at J, with 9 bases between the two ends. The CDR3 sequence is 13 residues long. The germline gives CDR1 GTSNPN, CDR2 SVGIG (reference sequence). CDR3 bases: TGTGCCTGGAGTGGAGGAACGGATCAGCCCCAGCATTTT. It translates to CAWSGGTDQPQHF.

The chain is built from TRBV9 and TRBJ2-5; 9 bases align to TRBD1. V shed 2 bases and J 5 bases; nucleotides not matched to a gene: 7. The CDR3 runs 15 residues. CDR1 and CDR2 (germline): SGDLS, YYNGEE. CDR3 region: CASSVGTGSLETQYF. In DNA, the CDR3 is TGTGCCAGCAGCGTTGGGACAGGGTCATTGGAGACCCAGTACTTC.

V usage is TRBV11-1 and J usage is TRBJ1-6, with 9 bases fitting TRBD1. The CDR3 spans 15 residues. V lost 5 bases to trimming and J lost 8 bases; unmatched junction nucleotides: 7. Germline V gene lookup returns CDR1 SGHAT and CDR2 FQDESV (reference sequence). The chain's CDR3 is CASSRDRGKDSPLHF. The CDR3 nucleotides are TGTGCCAGCAGCCGCGACAGGGGGAAGGATTCACCCCTCCACTTT. The full variable domain, in which reference TRBV11-1 and TRBJ1-6 provide the parts outside the CDR3, is EAEVAQSPRYKITEKSQAVAFWCDPISGHATLYWYRQILGQGPELLVQFQDESVVDDSQLPKDRFSAERLKGVDSTLKIQPAELGDSAMYLCASSRDRGKDSPLHFGNGTRLTVT.

This rearrangement joins TRBV28 to TRBJ2-7; 9 bases agree with TRBD2. The CDR3 totals 15 residues. V shed 6 bases, J shed 0 bases, and the junction held 6 bases outside the gene matches. Germline CDR1 reads MDHEN; CDR2 reads SYDVKM. CDR3 loop: CASRALAGSSYEQYF. Written as DNA, the CDR3 is TGTGCCAGCAGGGCTCTAGCGGGGAGCTCCTACGAGCAGTACTTC.

V and J are TRBV2 and TRBJ2-1; D possibly corresponds to TRBD2 (6 bases). Germline V gene lookup returns CDR1 SNHLY and CDR2 FYNNEI. The CDR3 contains 16 residues. V was pared by 4 bases and J by 8 bases, with 21 bases between. The CDR3 loop is CASSVKDGGVVDEQFF. For the CDR3, the DNA is TGTGCCAGCAGTGTGAAGGACGGGGGAGTGGTGGATGAGCAGTTCTTC.

This rearrangement joins TRBV5-6 to TRBJ2-7; possibly TRBD2 for D (5 bases). The CDR3 has 14 residues. From germline, CDR1 is SGHDT and CDR2 YYEEEE. V was pared by 5 bases and J by 3 bases, with 15 bases between. The DNA of the CDR3 is TGTGCCAGCAGTGGAGGACTGCAAGTCTACGAGCAGTACTTC. Translating gives CASSGGLQVYEQYF.

The chain combines TRBV19 with TRBJ2-7; D not resolved. The CDR3 has 12 amino acids. CDR1 and CDR2 from the germline V gene are LNHDA and SQIVND (reference sequence). Trimming pared 4 bases from V and 9 bases from J, leaving 13 bases between. In DNA, the CDR3 is TGTGCCAGTAGTACGCCCCCTGGCGGGCAGTACTTC. Its protein is CASSTPPGGQYF.

This chain joins TRBV27 and TRBJ2-2, with a weak D call TRBD2 (6 bases). Germline V gives CDR1 MNHEY, CDR2 SMNVEV (reference sequence). Trimming took 3 bases from V and 7 from J, leaving 9 bases between them. This CDR3 is built from 13 residues. CDR3 residues: CASSLEGNGELFF. CDR3 bases: TGTGCCAGCAGTTTGGAGGGGAACGGGGAGCTGTTTTTT.

The chain combines TRBV15 with TRBJ2-5, with D possibly matching TRBD2 (7 bases). V shed 3 bases and J shed 2 bases, with 16 bases lying between them. Germline assignment: CDR1 LNHNV and CDR2 YYDKDF (reference sequence). This CDR3 is built from 16 residues. CDR3 sequence reads: CATSRGAGVIQETQYF. CDR3 DNA: TGTGCCACCAGCAGGGGGGCGGGGGTAATACAAGAGACCCAGTACTTC.

V usage is TRBV7-6 and J usage is TRBJ2-1; 11 bases line up with TRBD2. V was pared by 5 bases and J by 1 base, with 7 bases of the junction left unmatched. Germline values: CDR1 SGHVS, CDR2 FNYEAQ. This CDR3 comprises 17 residues. Here the CDR3 reads CASSGPSGGPSYNEQFF. CDR3 coding DNA: TGTGCCAGCAGCGGACCTAGCGGGGGGCCTTCCTACAATGAGCAGTTCTTC.

This clone was seen only a few times. The same CDR3 is also encoded by other DNA sequences in this sample. This sequence joins TRBV14 and TRBJ2-4, with D maybe TRBD1 (6 bases). The V gene lost 4 bases and the J gene lost 9 bases, with 10 bases spanning the gap. Germline assignment: CDR1 SGHDN and CDR2 FVKESK. The CDR3 is made up of 12 amino acids. CDR3 protein: CASSPKGVIQYF. The CDR3 DNA reads as TGTGCCAGCAGCCCGAAGGGGGTCATTCAGTACTTC.

For the CDR3, the DNA is TGTGCCACCAGCAGAGATGAGCGAGGCTACTATGGCTACACCTTC. Translated: CATSRDERGYYGYTF. The V and J genes are TRBV15 and TRBJ1-2; D is undetermined. Germline V gives CDR1 LNHNV, CDR2 YYDKDF (reference sequence). This CDR3 region has 15 residues. Trimming took off 0 bases at V and 3 bases at J, with 11 bases between the two ends.

The chain employs TRBV27 and TRBJ1-1; 9 nucleotides line up with TRBD1. V trimming: 5 bases; J trimming: 10 bases; junction bases outside the gene matches: 11. This CDR3 is 14 amino acids long. Germline V lookup: CDR1 MNHEY, CDR2 SMNVEV (reference sequence). The DNA of the CDR3 is TGTGCCAGCAGTCCGGGACAGGGCGGTACCGGAGCTTTCTTT. The encoded protein is CASSPGQGGTGAFF.

The gene calls are TRBV19 and TRBJ2-6; no firm D call. Germline V lookup: CDR1 LNHDA, CDR2 SQIVND (reference sequence). V was clipped by 10 bases and J by 0 bases, with 10 bases between them. The CDR3 runs 14 residues. CDR3 sequence (DNA): TGTGCCACTATCGCCGACTCTGGGGCCAACGTCCTGACTTTC. It yields the protein CATIADSGANVLTF.